Following are 30 T cell receptor beta chains from one sample sequenced in a study of T cells after yellow fever vaccination. TCRdb re-derived calls from the 5' RACE reads in MiXCR, one entry per CDR3 protein. The sample shows about 580,000 distinct CDR3 sequences, around 16% of them seen only once. The specimen comprised PBMCs, sampled less than 6 days after the first yellow fever vaccination. These receptors all stem from a man aged 18 to 30 who received the YFV17D yellow fever vaccine.

There are a few counts of this clonotype. The rearrangement joins TRBV5-6 to TRBJ2-1, with D unresolved. CDR3 size: 14 residues. V lost 0 bases and J lost 5, with 9 bases in between. Per the germline V gene, CDR1 is SGHDT and CDR2 is YYEEEE. CDR3 in amino acids: CASSLVRLNNEQFF. CDR3 in DNA: TGTGCCAGCAGCTTGGTACGGCTAAACAATGAGCAGTTCTTC.

This clonotype was observed a handful of times. The rearrangement links TRBV11-1 to TRBJ2-5, with 12 nucleotides matching TRBD1. The germline V gene encodes CDR1 SGHAT and CDR2 FQDESV (reference sequence). Unmatched junction bases numbered 4, after V lost 3 bases and J lost 5 bases. CDR3 length equals 15 residues. The CDR3 is CASSFGTGGRETQYF. The DNA of the CDR3 is TGTGCCAGCAGCTTCGGGACAGGGGGCCGGGAGACCCAGTACTTC.

The genes are TRBV5-1 and TRBJ1-2, with unresolved D. The CDR3 extends over 13 amino acids. Per the germline V gene, CDR1 is SGHRS and CDR2 is YFSETQ. V lost 0 bases and J lost 11, with 14 bases in between. CDR3: CASSLAGDMGYTF. The CDR3, as DNA: TGCGCCAGCAGCTTGGCCGGGGATATGGGATACACCTTC.

This chain connects TRBV7-2 to TRBJ1-1, with D possibly being TRBD1 (5 bases). Germline loops: CDR1 SGHTA, CDR2 FQGNSA. CDR3 length equals 12 residues. V was shortened by 4 bases and J by 11 bases, with 14 bases between the two germline ends. The CDR3 DNA is TGTGCCAGCAGCTCCCAGCAGGGTCGGGCTTTCTTT. Protein sequence: CASSSQQGRAFF.

The rearrangement joins TRBV20-1 to TRBJ1-5, with D maybe TRBD1 (5 bases). V was shortened by 3 bases and J by 4 bases, with 19 bases between the two germline ends. The germline CDR1 and CDR2 sequences are DFQATT and SNEGSKA (reference sequence). The CDR3 sequence is 16 residues long. CDR3 sequence (DNA): TGCAGTGCTAGCCGCGAAGGGGCGAAAGAAAATCAGCCCCAGCATTTT. It specifies CSASREGAKENQPQHF.

This clonotype has more than one count but fewer than ten. The genes are TRBV4-2 and TRBJ1-2; 7 bases agree with TRBD1. Germline CDR1 LGHNA, CDR2 YNFKEQ. V dropped 3 bases and J dropped 4; count of bases not matched to a gene: 8. The CDR3 has 15 amino acids. CDR3 coding DNA: TGTGCCAGCAGCCAGGAAGGGACAGTCCTCTATGGCTACACCTTC. Its translation is CASSQEGTVLYGYTF.

The chain is built from TRBV20-1 and TRBJ1-5; tentative D call: TRBD1 (5 bases). V was cut by 1 base and J by 6 bases, with 10 bases left in between. The CDR3 totals 13 residues. CDR1 is DFQATT and CDR2 is SNEGSKA in the germline V gene (reference sequence). The CDR3 DNA reads as TGCAGTGCTAGAGGGGACGAGAGTCAGCCCCAGCATTTT. It encodes CSARGDESQPQHF.

The rearrangement uses TRBV7-3 and TRBJ2-3; 9 bases fit TRBD2. The J segment lost 2 bases and the V segment lost 0 bases, leaving 0 bases of the junction unmatched. Looked up from germline, CDR1 is SGHTA and CDR2 is FQGTGA. This CDR3 has 15 residues. The chain's CDR3 is CASSLTGLATDTQYF. Written as DNA, the CDR3 is TGTGCCAGCAGCTTAACGGGACTAGCCACAGATACGCAGTATTTT. Combining the CDR3 with reference TRBV7-3 and TRBJ2-3 gives the whole variable domain GAGVSQTPSNKVTEKGKYVELRCDPISGHTALYWYRQSLGQGPEFLIYFQGTGAADDSGLPNDRFFAVRPEGSVSTLKIQRTERGDSAVYLCASSLTGLATDTQYFGPGTRLTVL.

The chain joins TRBV3-1 to TRBJ1-2; D gene ambiguous. The CDR3 runs 15 residues. V was pared by 1 base and J by 8 bases, with 17 bases between. Per the germline V gene, CDR1 is LGHDT and CDR2 is YNNKEL (reference sequence). CDR3 loop: CASSQVSTKHDGYTF. In DNA, the CDR3 is TGTGCCAGCAGCCAAGTTAGTACGAAACACGACGGCTACACCTTC.

V is TRBV7-8 and J is TRBJ1-6, with D uncertain. Germline CDR1 reads SGHVS; CDR2 reads FQNEAQ. This CDR3 region has 15 residues. V shed 1 base and J shed 8 bases, with 12 bases lying between them. The CDR3 nucleotides are TGTGCCAGCAGCTTAGTTGGCAGCGAACATTCACCCCTCCACTTT. Protein product: CASSLVGSEHSPLHF.

In its sample, this clonotype was seen a few times. The J gene is TRBJ2-2, the V gene TRBV25-1; TRBD1 matches 9 bases. V lost 1 base and J lost 3; bases outside the gene matches: 3. Germline assignment: CDR1 MGHDK and CDR2 SYGVNS. The CDR3 is 16 residues long. The CDR3 reads CASSELTGGDTGELFF. Here the CDR3 DNA reads TGTGCCAGCAGTGAATTGACAGGGGGAGACACCGGGGAGCTGTTTTTT.

This clonotype has a handful of counts. CDR3 sequence: CASWDRGQPQHF. The CDR3 nucleotides are TGTGCCAGCTGGGACAGAGGCCAGCCCCAGCATTTT. V and J are TRBV6-2 or TRBV6-3 and TRBJ1-5; the match to TRBD1 covers 7 bases. The CDR3 runs to 12 residues. V shed 8 bases and J 7 bases; nucleotides not matched to a gene: 5. Germline CDR1 reads MNHEY; CDR2 reads SVGEGT.

The V call is TRBV7-3, the J call TRBJ2-1; D uncertain. This CDR3 is 16 amino acids long. Per the germline V gene, CDR1 is SGHTA and CDR2 is FQGTGA. V lost 4 bases to trimming and J lost 2 bases, with 15 bases between them. The CDR3 DNA is TGTGCCAGCAGCTCAGACTGTAATTTAACCTACAATGAGCAGTTCTTC. Its translation: CASSSDCNLTYNEQFF.

This clonotype was observed at least ten times. V is TRBV5-1 and J is TRBJ2-1, with D hard to call. The CDR3 runs to 14 residues. V shed 5 bases and J shed 5 bases, with 14 bases lying between them. Germline V gene sequence: CDR1 SGHRS, CDR2 YFSETQ. The CDR3 region has the DNA TGCGCCAGCAGACCAATCTTAAACCACAATGAGCAGTTCTTC. Its translation is CASRPILNHNEQFF.

The rearrangement links TRBV6-1 to TRBJ2-7; 7 bases agree with TRBD1. This CDR3 has 15 residues. CDR1 is MNHNS and CDR2 is SASEGT in the germline V gene. The ends lost 6 bases at V and 3 bases at J; junction bases unmatched: 11. In nucleotides, the CDR3 is TGTGCCAGCAGCACCACCGGGACAGCTAACTACGAGCAGTACTTC. Its protein is CASSTTGTANYEQYF.

This clonotype occurred many times. The J gene is TRBJ2-3, the V gene TRBV9, with TRBD2 matching over 11 bases. V trimming: 2 bases; J trimming: 10 bases; junction bases outside the gene matches: 9. CDR1 is SGDLS and CDR2 is YYNGEE in the germline V gene. This CDR3 is 15 amino acids long. This CDR3 reads CASSVALAGGESQYF. The CDR3 DNA follows: TGTGCCAGCAGCGTGGCGCTAGCGGGGGGAGAGTCGCAGTATTTT.

In this sample, this clonotype turned up a few times. The J gene is TRBJ2-3, the V gene TRBV3-1, with 10 bases lining up with TRBD2. Per the germline V gene, CDR1 is LGHDT and CDR2 is YNNKEL (reference sequence). The V and J ends lost 3 bases and 10 bases, in that order; junction bases with no gene match: 10. The CDR3 sequence is 15 residues long. CDR3 nucleotide sequence: TGTGCCAGCAGCCACGGACTAGCGGTTAAGTGGGCGCAGTATTTT. Protein product: CASSHGLAVKWAQYF.

This clonotype has a count of ten or more. The V and J genes are TRBV28 and TRBJ2-2, with TRBD1 matching 7 bases. Germline V gene lookup returns CDR1 MDHEN and CDR2 SYDVKM. The CDR3 spans 16 residues. V shed 6 bases, J shed 5 bases, and the junction held 12 bases outside the gene matches. The CDR3 DNA sequence: TGTGCCAGCAGCAAAACCCAGACAGGGAGAACCGGGGAGCTGTTTTTT. Its protein product is CASSKTQTGRTGELFF.

This clonotype was recorded at least ten times. The genes are TRBV5-5 and TRBJ2-1; 7 bases map to TRBD2. This CDR3 comprises 14 residues. Germline V gene data show CDR1 as SGHKS and CDR2 as YYEKEE (reference sequence). V shed 4 bases, J shed 8 bases, and the junction held 9 bases outside the gene matches. CDR3 DNA: TGTGCCAGCAGCCCCGTGACTAGCATCCATGAGCAGTTCTTC. It translates to CASSPVTSIHEQFF.

A single count supports this clonotype. V usage is TRBV7-6 and J usage is TRBJ2-1, with no clear D. The CDR3 spans 14 residues. In germline, CDR1 is SGHVS, CDR2 FNYEAQ. Trimming left V 5 bases short and J 5 bases short, with 13 bases between. CDR3 sequence reads: CASSRRTRDNEQFF. The CDR3 nucleotides read TGTGCCAGCAGCCGGAGAACTCGGGACAATGAGCAGTTCTTC.

The V gene is TRBV9, the J gene TRBJ1-1, with 7 bases that match TRBD1. Germline trimming cut 5 bases from V and 11 bases from J; bases unmatched to any gene: 9. This CDR3 is 12 amino acids long. CDR1 is SGDLS, CDR2 YYNGEE, per germline. The DNA for the CDR3 is TGTGCCAGCAGTGGAACAGGGGAGGTGGCTTTCTTT. It yields the protein CASSGTGEVAFF.

This clonotype was counted between two and nine times. The chain is built from TRBV6-1 and TRBJ2-5; 8 bases map to TRBD1. Trimming removed 6 bases from V and 5 bases from J; junction bases left unmatched: 8. Germline lookup yields CDR1 MNHNS and CDR2 SASEGT. The CDR3 covers 14 residues. The DNA for the CDR3 is TGTGCCAGCAGACTGGGCAGGGGGCCGGAGACCCAGTACTTC. This encodes CASRLGRGPETQYF.

J is TRBJ1-2 and V is TRBV4-1; no definite D call. CDR1 is MGHRA and CDR2 is YSYEKL in the germline V gene. V dropped 6 bases and J dropped 2 bases, with 13 bases sitting between them. There are 14 residues in the CDR3. The CDR3 sequence: CASRGRAPNYGYTF. CDR3 DNA sequence: TGCGCCAGCAGGGGGAGGGCACCCAACTATGGCTACACCTTC.

The chain is built from TRBV9 and TRBJ2-2, with D maybe TRBD2 (7 bases). Germline assignment: CDR1 SGDLS and CDR2 YYNGEE. The CDR3 runs 16 residues. The V gene lost 0 bases and the J gene lost 1 base, with 10 bases spanning the gap. This CDR3 reads CASSVGGGRNTGELFF. The CDR3 DNA follows: TGTGCCAGCAGCGTAGGCGGGGGCCGGAACACCGGGGAGCTGTTTTTT. The full variable domain, completed using reference TRBV9 and TRBJ2-2, is DSGVTQTPKHLITATGQRVTLRCSPRSGDLSVYWYQQSLDQGLQFLIQYYNGEERAKGNILERFSAQQFPDLHSELNLSSLELGDSALYFCASSVGGGRNTGELFFGEGSRLTVL.

This clonotype was recorded a few times. J is TRBJ2-7 and V is TRBV12-3 or TRBV12-4; D might be TRBD2 (5 bases). The CDR3 consists of 14 residues. Between the trimmed V and J ends, which lost 3 bases and 6 bases, there was a span of 15 bases. The CDR3 loop reads CASSLWRRDLEQYF. CDR3 bases: TGTGCCAGCAGTTTGTGGAGGCGTGATCTCGAGCAGTACTTC.

This chain connects TRBV7-2 to TRBJ2-7; D is unclear. CDR1 SGHTA and CDR2 FQGNSA come from the germline V gene. The CDR3 loop spans 15 amino acids. The V and J ends lost 5 bases and 2 bases respectively, with 16 bases between them. Written as DNA, the CDR3 is TGTGCCAGCAGCCTCGGCCGAACCAGCCCCTACGAGCAGTACTTC. Translating it yields CASSLGRTSPYEQYF.

The chain joins TRBV7-2 to TRBJ2-3, with a tentative D call TRBD1 (5 bases). This CDR3 has 15 residues. Germline CDR1 SGHTA, CDR2 FQGNSA. V gave up 9 bases and J gave up 2 bases, with 18 bases separating them. The CDR3 DNA reads as TGTGCCAGTGGGGCCGGTGGGGCACACACAGATACGCAGTATTTT. Translation gives CASGAGGAHTDTQYF.

The CDR3: CASSPRGWGGFYEQYF. CDR3 sequence (DNA): TGTGCCAGCAGCCCCCGTGGTTGGGGGGGATTCTACGAGCAGTACTTC. The rearrangement uses TRBV9 and TRBJ2-7, with TRBD2 matching 7 bases. J was trimmed by 3 bases and V by 4 bases; bases with no gene match: 13. Germline CDR1 is SGDLS and CDR2 is YYNGEE. The CDR3 contains 16 residues.

In this sample, this clonotype turned up a few times. The V call is TRBV20-1, the J call TRBJ1-1; TRBD1 might be the D (5 bases). V lost 1 base to trimming and J lost 5 bases, with 14 bases between them. In germline, CDR1 is DFQATT, CDR2 SNEGSKA (reference sequence). CDR3 length equals 14 residues. The CDR3: CSARAHGADTEAFF. The CDR3 DNA reads TGCAGTGCTAGAGCCCACGGGGCTGATACTGAAGCTTTCTTT.

This clonotype was found a few times. J is TRBJ1-5 and V is TRBV6-5; 9 bases map to TRBD1. Unmatched junction bases numbered 12, after V lost 6 bases and J lost 3 bases. Per the germline V gene, CDR1 is MNHEY and CDR2 is SVGAGI. The length of the CDR3 is 17 residues. In nucleotides, the CDR3 is TGTGCCAGCAGCCTGGGGGCTACAGGGGGCTACAATCAGCCCCAGCATTTT. Translating gives CASSLGATGGYNQPQHF.